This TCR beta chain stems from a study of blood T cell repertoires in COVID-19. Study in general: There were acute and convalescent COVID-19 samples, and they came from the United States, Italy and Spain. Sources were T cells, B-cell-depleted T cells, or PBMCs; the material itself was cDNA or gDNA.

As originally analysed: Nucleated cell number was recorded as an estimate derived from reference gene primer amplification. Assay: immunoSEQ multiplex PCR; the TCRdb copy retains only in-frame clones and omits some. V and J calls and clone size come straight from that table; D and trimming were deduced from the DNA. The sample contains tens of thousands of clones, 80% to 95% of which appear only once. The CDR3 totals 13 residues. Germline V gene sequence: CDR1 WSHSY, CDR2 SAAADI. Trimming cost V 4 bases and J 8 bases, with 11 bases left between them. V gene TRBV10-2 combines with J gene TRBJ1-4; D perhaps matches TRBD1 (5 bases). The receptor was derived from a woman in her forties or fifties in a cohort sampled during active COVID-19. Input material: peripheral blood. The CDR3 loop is CASSATAGEKLFF. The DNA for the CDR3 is TGCGCCAGCAGTGCGACAGCCGGAGAAAAACTGTTTTTT.